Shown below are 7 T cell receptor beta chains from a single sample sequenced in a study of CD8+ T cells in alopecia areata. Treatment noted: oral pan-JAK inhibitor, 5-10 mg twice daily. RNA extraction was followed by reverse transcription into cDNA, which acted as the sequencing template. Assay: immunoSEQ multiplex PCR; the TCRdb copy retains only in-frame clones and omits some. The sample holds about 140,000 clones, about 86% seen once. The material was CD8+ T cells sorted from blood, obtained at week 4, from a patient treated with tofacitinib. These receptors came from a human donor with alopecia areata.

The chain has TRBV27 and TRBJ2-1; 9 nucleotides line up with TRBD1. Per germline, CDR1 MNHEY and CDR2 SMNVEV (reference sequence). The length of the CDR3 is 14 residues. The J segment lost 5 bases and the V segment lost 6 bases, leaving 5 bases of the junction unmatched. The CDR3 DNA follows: TGTGCCAGCAGGTTGGGACAGGGAAACAATGAGCAGTTCTTC. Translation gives CASRLGQGNNEQFF.

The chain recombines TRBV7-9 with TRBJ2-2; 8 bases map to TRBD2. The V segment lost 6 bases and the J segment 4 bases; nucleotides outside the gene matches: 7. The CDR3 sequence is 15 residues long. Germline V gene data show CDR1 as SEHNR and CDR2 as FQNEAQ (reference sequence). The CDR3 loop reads CASRTGTSRTGELFF. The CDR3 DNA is TGTGCCAGCAGGACCGGGACTAGTCGCACCGGGGAGCTGTTTTTT.

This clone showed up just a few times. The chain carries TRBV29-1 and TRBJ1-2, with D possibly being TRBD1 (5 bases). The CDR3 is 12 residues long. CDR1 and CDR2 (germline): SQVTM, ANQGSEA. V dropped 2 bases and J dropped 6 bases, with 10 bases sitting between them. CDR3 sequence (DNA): TGCAGCGTTGAAACCAGGGACGATGGCTACACCTTC. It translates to CSVETRDDGYTF.

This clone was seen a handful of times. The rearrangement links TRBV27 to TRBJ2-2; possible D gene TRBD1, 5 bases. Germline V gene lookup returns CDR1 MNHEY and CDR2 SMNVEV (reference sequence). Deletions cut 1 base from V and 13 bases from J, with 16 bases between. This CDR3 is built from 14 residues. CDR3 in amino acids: CASSLYSDGQGLFF. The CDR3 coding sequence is TGTGCCAGCAGTTTATATTCTGACGGGCAGGGGCTGTTTTTT.

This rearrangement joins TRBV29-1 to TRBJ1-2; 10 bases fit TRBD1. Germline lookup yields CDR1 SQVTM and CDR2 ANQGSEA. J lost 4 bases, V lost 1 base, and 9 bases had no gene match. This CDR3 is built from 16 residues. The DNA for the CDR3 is TGCAGCGTTGAAGGCCGGGACAGGGGCGCAAGCTATGGCTACACCTTC. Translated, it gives CSVEGRDRGASYGYTF.

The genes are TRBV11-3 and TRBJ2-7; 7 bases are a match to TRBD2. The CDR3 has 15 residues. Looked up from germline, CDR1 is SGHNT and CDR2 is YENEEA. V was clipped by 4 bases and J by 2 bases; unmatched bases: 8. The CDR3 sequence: CASSSGMGGTYEQYF. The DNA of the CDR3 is TGTGCCAGCAGCTCCGGGATGGGGGGGACCTACGAGCAGTACTTC.

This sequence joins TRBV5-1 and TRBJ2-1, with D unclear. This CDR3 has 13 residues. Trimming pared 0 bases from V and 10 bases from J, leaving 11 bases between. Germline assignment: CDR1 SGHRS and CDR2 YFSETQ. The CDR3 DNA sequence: TGCGCCAGCAGCTTGGAAGGACCTCGGGAGCAGTTCTTC. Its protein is CASSLEGPREQFF.